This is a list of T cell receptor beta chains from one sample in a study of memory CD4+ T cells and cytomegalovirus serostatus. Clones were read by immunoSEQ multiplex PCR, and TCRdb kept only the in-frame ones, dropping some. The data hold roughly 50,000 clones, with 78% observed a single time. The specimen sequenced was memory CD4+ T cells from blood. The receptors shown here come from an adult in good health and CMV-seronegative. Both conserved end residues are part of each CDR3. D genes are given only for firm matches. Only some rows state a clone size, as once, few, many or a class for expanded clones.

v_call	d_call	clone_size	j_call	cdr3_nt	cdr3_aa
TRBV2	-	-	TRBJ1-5	TGTGCCAGCAGCCCCGGGACCAGGGGTTTAAATCAGCCCCAGCATTTT	CASSPGTRGLNQPQHF
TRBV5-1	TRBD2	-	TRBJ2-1	TGCGCCAGCAGCTCTAGCGGGAGGGACTACAATGAGCAGTTCTTC	CASSSSGRDYNEQFF
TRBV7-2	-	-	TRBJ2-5	TGTGCCAGCAGCCCCCGGCGGACATCAGAGACCCAGTACTTC	CASSPRRTSETQYF
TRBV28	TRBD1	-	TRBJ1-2	TGTGCCACCCGGGACAGGGGGCTACGCTTTAACTATGGCTACACCTTC	CATRDRGLRFNYGYTF
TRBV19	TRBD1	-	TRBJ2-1	TGTGCCAGTGAGGGACAGGGGGCCGGTGAGCAGTTCTTC	CASEGQGAGEQFF
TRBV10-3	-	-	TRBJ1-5	TGTGCCATCAGTGAGTCGATGGCTCAGCCCCAGCATTTT	CAISESMAQPQHF
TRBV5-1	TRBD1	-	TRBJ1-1	TGCGCCAGCAGCTGGGGAACAGGGGACACTGAAGCTTTCTTT	CASSWGTGDTEAFF
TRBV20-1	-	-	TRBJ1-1	TGCAGTGCCAGGGGGAACACTGAAGCTTTCTTT	CSARGNTEAFF
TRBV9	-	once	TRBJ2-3	TGTGCCAGCAGCCCACGGACCGGGTATATGGGCGATACGCAGTATTTT	CASSPRTGYMGDTQYF
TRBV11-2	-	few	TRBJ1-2	TGTGCCAGCAGCCCTCAAGCTAGGGGGGCCTTTTATGGCTACACCTTC	CASSPQARGAFYGYTF
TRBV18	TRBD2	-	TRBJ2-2	TGTGCCAGCTCACCACTGACTAGCGGGGGGACCGTTAACACCGGGGAGCTGTTTTTT	CASSPLTSGGTVNTGELFF
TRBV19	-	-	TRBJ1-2	TGTGCCAGTAGTACCCGGACAGCCGGCGGCTATGGCTACACCTTC	CASSTRTAGGYGYTF
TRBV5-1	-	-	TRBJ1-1	TGCGCCAGCAGCCCGGGACACGGGAACACTGAAGCTTTCTTT	CASSPGHGNTEAFF
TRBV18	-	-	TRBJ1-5	TGTGCCAGCTCTCTACTCGGAATAACAGGGCCTCAGCCCCAGCATTTT	CASSLLGITGPQPQHF
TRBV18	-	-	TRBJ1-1	TGTGCCAGCTCACACACAGGGTACGGGACTGAAGCTTTCTTT	CASSHTGYGTEAFF
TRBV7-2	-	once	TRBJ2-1	TGTGCCAGCAGCGCACGACAGGGAGGGAGCTCCTACAATGAGCAGTTCTTC	CASSARQGGSSYNEQFF
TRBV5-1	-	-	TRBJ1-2	TGCGCCAGCAGGTCGGACGCTCCAGCGATACATGGCTACACCTTC	CASRSDAPAIHGYTF
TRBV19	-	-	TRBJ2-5	TGTGCCAGTAGTATCGGGGGGACAGGCAACCAAGAGACCCAGTACTTC	CASSIGGTGNQETQYF
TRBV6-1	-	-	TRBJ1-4	TGTGCCAGCAGTGGCCCGAGTGGGGCAACTAATGAAAAACTGTTTTTT	CASSGPSGATNEKLFF
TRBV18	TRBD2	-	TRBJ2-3	TGTGCCAGCTCGCCGAAGGGACTAGCGGGGGGCCCGAGCACAGATACGCAGTATTTT	CASSPKGLAGGPSTDTQYF
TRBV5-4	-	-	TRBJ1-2	TGTGCCAGCAGGGCTCAGTCGCTCTATGGCTACACCTTC	CASRAQSLYGYTF
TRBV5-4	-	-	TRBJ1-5	TGTGCCAGCAGCTTCGATCGAGATCAGCCCCAGCATTTT	CASSFDRDQPQHF
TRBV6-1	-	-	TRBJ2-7	TGTGCCAGCAGCCGAATGCTTACGGACGAGCAGTACTTC	CASSRMLTDEQYF
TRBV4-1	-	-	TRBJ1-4	TGCGCCAGCAGCTGGCGGGCCCAGGAAAAACTGTTTTTT	CASSWRAQEKLFF